This passage covers 7 T cell receptor beta chains from one sample sequenced in a study of blood T cell repertoires in COVID-19 (dated by TCRdb to 2020 to 2022). Library preparation employed the immunoSEQ multiplex PCR assay. TCRdb's version of the immuneACCESS table is confined to in-frame rearrangements and falls short of the full clone set. An unresolved V gene accounts for under half of the shortfall where checked; the remainder is of unknown origin. The sample table shows about 440,000 clones, and 88% are seen once. Around 13% of the sample lies in the top ten. The sample comprised peripheral blood. These receptors all come from a woman in her 50s with COVID-19, enrolled during active disease.

V and J are TRBV2 and TRBJ1-6; possible D gene TRBD1, 5 bases. V shed 6 bases and J shed 6 bases, with 21 bases lying between them. This CDR3 contains 17 residues. CDR1 SNHLY and CDR2 FYNNEI come from the germline V gene. CDR3 coding DNA: TGTGCCAGCAGGGGGACTTCTACCTTTAAGGGTAATTCACCCCTCCACTTT. As protein: CASRGTSTFKGNSPLHF. The variable domain in full, completed from reference TRBV2 and TRBJ1-6, reads EPEVTQTPSHQVTQMGQEVILRCVPISNHLYFYWYRQILGQKVEFLVSFYNNEISEKSEIFDDQFSVERPDGSNFTLKIRSTKLEDSAMYFCASRGTSTFKGNSPLHFGNGTRLTVT.

V and J are TRBV12-3 or TRBV12-4 and TRBJ1-1; D is perhaps TRBD1 (5 bases). CDR3 size: 13 residues. V lost 6 bases to trimming and J lost 2 bases, with 10 bases between them. DNA for the CDR3: TGTGCCAGCAGCATCGGGGGAAACACTGAAGCTTTCTTT. It codes for CASSIGGNTEAFF.

The rearrangement joins TRBV7-9 to TRBJ1-3, with 7 bases lining up with TRBD1. Germline CDR1 SEHNR, CDR2 FQNEAQ (reference sequence). This CDR3 has 16 amino acids. Unmatched junction bases numbered 5, after V lost 0 bases and J lost 3 bases. The CDR3 is CASSLAMTGLGNTIYF. The DNA of the CDR3 is TGTGCCAGCAGCTTAGCGATGACAGGGCTTGGAAACACCATATATTTT. The complete variable domain, with remaining parts taken from reference TRBV7-9 and TRBJ1-3, reads DTGVSQNPRHKITKRGQNVTFRCDPISEHNRLYWYRQTLGQGPEFLTYFQNEAQLEKSRLLSDRFSAERPKGSFSTLEIQRTEQGDSAMYLCASSLAMTGLGNTIYFGEGSWLTVV.

The chain recombines TRBV11-2 with TRBJ2-1, with 7 bases matching TRBD2. The junction had 7 bases not matched to a gene; V was cut back by 5 bases and J by 6 bases. Looked up from germline, CDR1 is SGHAT and CDR2 is FQNNGV. The CDR3 runs to 14 residues. The CDR3 sequence: CASSPRTRVNEQFF. CDR3 sequence (DNA): TGTGCCAGCAGCCCTCGGACTAGGGTCAATGAGCAGTTCTTC. The full variable domain, its missing parts supplied by reference TRBV11-2 and TRBJ2-1, is EAGVAQSPRYKIIEKRQSVAFWCNPISGHATLYWYQQILGQGPKLLIQFQNNGVVDDSQLPKDRFSAERLKGVDSTLKIQPAKLEDSAVYLCASSPRTRVNEQFFGPGTRLTVL.

The V call is TRBV24-1, the J call TRBJ2-3, with D unresolved. CDR1 and CDR2 (germline): KGHDR, SFDVKD. The ends were cut back, 1 base at V and 2 bases at J, with 6 bases in the middle. This CDR3 contains 14 residues. The CDR3 bases are TGTGCCACCAGTGATTTTAGAACCACAGATACGCAGTATTTT. Translated: CATSDFRTTDTQYF.

This clone appeared a single time. This CDR3 reads CASRGQSMNTEAFF. The CDR3 coding sequence is TGTGCCAGCAGGGGACAGAGCATGAACACTGAAGCTTTCTTT. The J gene is TRBJ1-1, the V gene TRBV6-6; 7 bases map to TRBD1. The trim removed 6 bases at V and 0 bases at J, leaving 4 bases unmatched. The CDR3 spans 14 residues. The germline CDR1 and CDR2 sequences are MNHNY and SVGAGI (reference sequence).

This sequence joins TRBV2 and TRBJ1-3, with 8 bases fitting TRBD1. The J segment lost 4 bases and the V segment lost 7 bases, leaving 3 bases of the junction unmatched. Germline assignment: CDR1 SNHLY and CDR2 FYNNEI. CDR3 size: 13 residues. The CDR3 DNA follows: TGTGCCAGCATCCGGACAGGGGGAAACACCATATATTTT. Its protein is CASIRTGGNTIYF.